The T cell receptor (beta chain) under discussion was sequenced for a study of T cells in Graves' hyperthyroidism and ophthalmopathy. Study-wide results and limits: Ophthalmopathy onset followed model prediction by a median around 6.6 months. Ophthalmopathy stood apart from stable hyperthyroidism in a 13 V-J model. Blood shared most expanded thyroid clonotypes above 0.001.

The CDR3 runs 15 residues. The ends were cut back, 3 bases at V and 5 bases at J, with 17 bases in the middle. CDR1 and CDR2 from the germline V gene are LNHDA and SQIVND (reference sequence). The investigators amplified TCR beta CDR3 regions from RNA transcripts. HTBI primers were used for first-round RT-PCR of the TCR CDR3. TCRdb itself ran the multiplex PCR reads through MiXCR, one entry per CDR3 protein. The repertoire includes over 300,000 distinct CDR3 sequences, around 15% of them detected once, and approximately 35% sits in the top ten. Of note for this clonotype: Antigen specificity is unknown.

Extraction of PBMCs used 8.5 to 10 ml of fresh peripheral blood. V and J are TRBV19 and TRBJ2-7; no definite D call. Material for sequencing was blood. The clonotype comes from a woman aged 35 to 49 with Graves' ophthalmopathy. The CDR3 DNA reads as TGTGCCAGTAGTATTTCGTTTGTCAGTCAGGACGAGCAGTACTTC. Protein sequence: CASSISFVSQDEQYF. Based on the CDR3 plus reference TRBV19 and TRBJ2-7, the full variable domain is DGGITQSPKYLFRKEGQNVTLSCEQNLNHDAMYWYRQDPGQGLRLIYYSQIVNDFQKGDIAEGYSVSREKKESFPLTVTSAQKNPTAFYLCASSISFVSQDEQYFGPGTRLTVT.